This T cell receptor beta chain was retrieved from a study of blood T cell repertoires in COVID-19. Study at large: Researchers got acute and convalescent COVID-19 samples from the United States, Italy and Spain. The cDNA or gDNA used as material had been derived from T cells, B-cell-depleted T cells, or PBMCs.

V was trimmed by 5 bases and J by 4 bases, leaving 15 bases between them. In germline, CDR1 is SGDLS, CDR2 YYNGEE. CDR3 length: 14 amino acids. The table came from immunoSEQ multiplex PCR; TCRdb's copy has only in-frame clones and leaves some out. Of fewer than 250,000 clones in the sample, less than 80% were seen once. This clone has just one count. The clonotype was recovered from a woman aged 45-59 years with acute or convalescent COVID-19. J is TRBJ1-2 and V is TRBV9, with D unresolved. The sequenced material came from peripheral blood. CDR3 loop: CASRRIDSSYGYTF. The DNA of the CDR3 is TGTGCCAGCAGAAGAATTGACTCCTCCTATGGCTACACCTTC.